The 24 T cell receptor beta chains in this list originate from one sample, sequenced in a study of cytomegalovirus exposure and HLA in healthy donors. Clones were sequenced by immunoSEQ multiplex PCR, and TCRdb holds only the in-frame ones, with some missing. The sample consists of about 130,000 clones, about 90% of them appearing once. The sample consisted of PBMCs. These receptors were taken from a woman aged 25 to 39 in good health and CMV-seropositive.

The chain is built from TRBV6-6 and TRBJ1-5; D remains unclear. CDR1 and CDR2 (germline): MNHNY, SVGAGI (reference sequence). V lost 2 bases and J 0 bases, leaving 5 bases between the germline ends. The CDR3 extends over 14 amino acids. In nucleotides, the CDR3 is TGTGCCAGCAGTTACCCCCATAGCAATCAGCCCCAGCATTTT. This codes for CASSYPHSNQPQHF.

This chain joins TRBV6-5 and TRBJ1-2; D is unclear. The germline CDR1 and CDR2 sequences are MNHEY and SVGAGI. Trimming cost V 4 bases and J 2 bases, with 14 bases left between them. This CDR3 region has 15 residues. The CDR3 here is CASSSSISPNYGYTF. CDR3 sequence (DNA): TGTGCCAGCAGTTCTTCTATTAGCCCAAACTATGGCTACACCTTC.

This clone was observed once. This chain connects TRBV28 to TRBJ1-2; D remains ambiguous. V was cut by 3 bases and J by 0 bases, with 14 bases left in between. Germline assignment: CDR1 MDHEN and CDR2 SYDVKM. This CDR3 contains 16 residues. The CDR3 here is CASSFPSGETNYGYTF. The CDR3, as DNA: TGTGCCAGCAGTTTTCCCTCCGGGGAAACTAACTATGGCTACACCTTC.

The count of this clone is one. The rearrangement joins TRBV19 to TRBJ2-3; unclear D gene. CDR3 length equals 14 residues. The V end lost 2 bases, the J end lost 0 bases, and 6 bases lay between the germline ends. Germline values: CDR1 LNHDA, CDR2 SQIVND (reference sequence). CDR3 bases: TGTGCCAGTAGTATACAGGCAAGCACAGATACGCAGTATTTT. It codes for CASSIQASTDTQYF.

The genes are TRBV11-2 and TRBJ1-1; 9 bases match TRBD1. Germline V gene sequence: CDR1 SGHAT, CDR2 FQNNGV. With 2 bases clipped from V and 3 bases from J, the junction kept 4 bases outside the gene matches. The CDR3 spans 15 residues. The CDR3 nucleotides are TGTGCCAGCAGCTTATTACGGGACAGGGACACTGAAGCTTTCTTT. Translating it yields CASSLLRDRDTEAFF.

This clone came up once. The chain uses TRBV5-1 and TRBJ1-1; no reliable D call. V was pared by 1 base and J by 4 bases, with 8 bases between. The germline gives CDR1 SGHRS, CDR2 YFSETQ. This CDR3 has 13 amino acids. The CDR3 reads CASSLQVGTEAFF. DNA of the CDR3: TGCGCCAGCAGCTTGCAGGTGGGCACTGAAGCTTTCTTT. Based on the CDR3 plus reference TRBV5-1 and TRBJ1-1, the full variable domain is KAGVTQTPRYLIKTRGQQVTLSCSPISGHRSVSWYQQTPGQGLQFLFEYFSETQRNKGNFPGRFSGRQFSNSRSEMNVSTLELGDSALYLCASSLQVGTEAFFGQGTRLTVV.

This chain links TRBV2 with TRBJ2-1; 8 bases are a match to TRBD1. Germline V lookup: CDR1 SNHLY, CDR2 FYNNEI. CDR3 length: 13 amino acids. V trimming: 6 bases; J trimming: 9 bases; junction bases outside the gene matches: 7. The CDR3 bases are TGTGCCAGCAGCGGACAGGGAGGTAGTGAGCAGTTCTTC. It specifies CASSGQGGSEQFF.

The rearrangement joins TRBV18 to TRBJ1-5, with no clear D. The V gene's germline CDR1 is KGHSH and CDR2 LQKENI. V lost 5 bases to trimming and J lost 0 bases, with 11 bases between them. The CDR3 spans 15 residues. The CDR3 bases are TGTGCCAGCTCAAAAGAGGACTATAGCAATCAGCCCCAGCATTTT. This gives the protein CASSKEDYSNQPQHF.

This clone has a single count. This sequence joins TRBV5-6 and TRBJ2-7; D may be TRBD1 (5 bases). V was shortened by 4 bases and J by 2 bases, with 13 bases between the two germline ends. Germline V gene lookup returns CDR1 SGHDT and CDR2 YYEEEE. This CDR3 spans 14 amino acids. CDR3 sequence reads: CASSQGYHPYEQYF. The CDR3 coding sequence is TGTGCCAGCAGCCAGGGATATCACCCCTACGAGCAGTACTTC.

The chain is built from TRBV11-2 and TRBJ2-1; 7 bases fit TRBD2. V lost 5 bases, J lost 9 bases, and 10 bases stayed unmatched. Germline CDR1 and CDR2: SGHAT and FQNNGV. The CDR3 length is 14 residues. CDR3 nucleotides: TGTGCCAGCAGCCCAAAGCCAGCGGGAATTGAGCAGTTCTTC. Encoded protein: CASSPKPAGIEQFF.

The chain uses TRBV19 and TRBJ2-7; 7 bases agree with TRBD2. This CDR3 spans 11 amino acids. In germline, CDR1 is LNHDA, CDR2 SQIVND (reference sequence). Germline trimming cut 7 bases from V and 7 bases from J; bases unmatched to any gene: 4. CDR3 DNA sequence: TGTGCCAGTACTTGGGGAGGGGAGCAGTACTTC. The encoded protein is CASTWGGEQYF.

This chain joins TRBV18 and TRBJ1-4, with 7 positions matching TRBD1. Germline-derived CDR1 and CDR2 are KGHSH and LQKENI. This CDR3 has 14 residues. V lost 3 bases to trimming and J lost 8 bases; unmatched junction nucleotides: 6. CDR3 sequence (DNA): TGTGCCAGCTCACCGGCGACAGGGAGGGAAAAACTGTTTTTT. This translates into CASSPATGREKLFF.

Only one count was recorded for this clone. The CDR3 DNA follows: TGTGCCACCAGACTAGCGGGTTTCCAAGAGACCCAGTACTTC. This sequence encodes CATRLAGFQETQYF. V and J are TRBV15 and TRBJ2-5; TRBD2 aligns across 9 bases. The CDR3 is made up of 14 amino acids. Germline V CDR1 and CDR2: LNHNV, YYDKDF (reference sequence). V dropped 6 bases and J dropped 1; count of bases not matched to a gene: 3.

The rearrangement uses TRBV5-1 and TRBJ1-2; perhaps TRBD1 as D (5 bases). V lost 4 bases to trimming and J lost 3 bases, with 13 bases between them. This CDR3 is built from 14 residues. Per germline, CDR1 SGHRS and CDR2 YFSETQ. The CDR3 reads CASSPQGAHYGYTF. The DNA for the CDR3 is TGCGCCAGCAGCCCCCAAGGGGCCCACTATGGCTACACCTTC.

The chain links TRBV5-1 to TRBJ1-4, with D possibly being TRBD1 (6 bases). V lost 0 bases to trimming and J lost 0 bases, with 15 bases between them. Germline values: CDR1 SGHRS, CDR2 YFSETQ. The CDR3 consists of 18 residues. Written as DNA, the CDR3 is TGCGCCAGCAGCTTGGGACAGGTTGGGGTTCCAACTAATGAAAAACTGTTTTTT. This codes for CASSLGQVGVPTNEKLFF.

This clone occurred once. The rearrangement joins TRBV5-1 to TRBJ2-7, with a weak D call TRBD2 (6 bases). The V and J ends lost 10 bases and 3 bases respectively, with 26 bases between them. Germline CDR1 and CDR2: SGHRS and YFSETQ. There are 16 residues in the CDR3. CDR3 bases: TGCGCCGAACACTCACGCCGCGGGGTTAGGTTCTACGAGCAGTACTTC. It translates to CAEHSRRGVRFYEQYF.

The chain joins TRBV28 to TRBJ1-6, with 8 bases aligning to TRBD1. The CDR3 consists of 16 residues. V shed 5 bases and J 11 bases; nucleotides not matched to a gene: 14. CDR1 and CDR2 (germline): MDHEN, SYDVKM. CDR3 residues: CASSTRTGMGYPPLHF. The CDR3 DNA reads as TGTGCCAGCAGTACCCGGACAGGGATGGGATATCCACCCCTCCACTTT.

The V call is TRBV9, the J call TRBJ1-3; D unresolved. The ends were cut back, 3 bases at V and 0 bases at J, with 10 bases in the middle. Germline lookup yields CDR1 SGDLS and CDR2 YYNGEE. This CDR3 spans 15 amino acids. In DNA form, the CDR3 reads TGTGCCAGCAGCGCAAGAGGGAGCTCTGGAAACACCATATATTTT. Encoded protein: CASSARGSSGNTIYF.

This chain connects TRBV6-1 to TRBJ2-1, with TRBD2 matching 11 bases. Germline CDR1 MNHNS, CDR2 SASEGT. After removal of 10 bases from V and 7 bases from J, the junction contained 9 bases not matched to a gene. The CDR3 covers 14 residues. CDR3 protein: CATTTSGSRNEQFF. The DNA of the CDR3 is TGTGCCACGACCACTAGCGGGAGCAGGAATGAGCAGTTCTTC.

The chain is built from TRBV10-2 and TRBJ2-5; 9 nucleotides line up with TRBD2. After removal of 10 bases from V and 6 bases from J, the junction contained 15 bases not matched to a gene. The CDR3 is made up of 15 amino acids. The germline CDR1 and CDR2 sequences are WSHSY and SAAADI. The CDR3 protein is CANSLSIAGVKTQYF. Written as DNA, the CDR3 is TGCGCCAACTCCCTCTCTATAGCGGGAGTGAAGACCCAGTACTTC.

This sequence joins TRBV6-1 and TRBJ2-7, with D possibly being TRBD1 (5 bases). Germline loops: CDR1 MNHNS, CDR2 SASEGT. V was trimmed by 3 bases and J by 3 bases, leaving 12 bases between them. This CDR3 region has 14 residues. The CDR3 region is CASSEGRVVYEQYF. In DNA form, the CDR3 reads TGTGCCAGCAGTGAGGGCAGGGTTGTCTACGAGCAGTACTTC.

The table lists this clone with a count of one. This chain uses TRBV28 with TRBJ2-7, with a tentative D call TRBD2 (6 bases). This CDR3 contains 11 residues. Between the trimmed V and J ends, which lost 3 bases and 6 bases, there was a span of 6 bases. Germline-derived CDR1 and CDR2 are MDHEN and SYDVKM. CDR3 in amino acids: CASSLGGEQYF. CDR3 coding DNA: TGTGCCAGCAGTTTGGGGGGCGAGCAGTACTTC.

The chain has TRBV5-6 and TRBJ2-2; D is possibly TRBD1 (5 bases). V dropped 5 bases and J dropped 6 bases, with 14 bases sitting between them. Germline CDR1 and CDR2: SGHDT and YYEEEE. The CDR3 extends over 14 amino acids. The chain's CDR3 is CASRPTDDSGELFF. Written as DNA, the CDR3 is TGTGCCAGCAGACCGACAGACGATTCCGGGGAGCTGTTTTTT.

Many counts were recorded for this clone. The gene calls are TRBV7-9 and TRBJ2-7, with 8 bases identical to TRBD1. J lost 3 bases, V lost 5 bases, and 15 bases had no gene match. CDR3 length: 17 residues. Germline CDR1 and CDR2: SEHNR and FQNEAQ (reference sequence). DNA for the CDR3: TGTGCCAGCAGCCCCCGGACCCTGGACAGGGATCGCTACGAGCAGTACTTC. Amino acids: CASSPRTLDRDRYEQYF. The full variable domain, rest sourced from reference TRBV7-9 and TRBJ2-7, is DTGVSQNPRHKITKRGQNVTFRCDPISEHNRLYWYRQTLGQGPEFLTYFQNEAQLEKSRLLSDRFSAERPKGSFSTLEIQRTEQGDSAMYLCASSPRTLDRDRYEQYFGPGTRLTVT.